These T cell receptor beta chains were read from a single sample in a study of blood T cell repertoires in COVID-19. Generated by immunoSEQ multiplex PCR, the TCRdb table keeps only in-frame clones and is missing some. This sample has approximately 380,000 clones, with about 85% found just once. Material for sequencing was peripheral blood. These receptors were obtained from a woman younger than 30 with acute or convalescent COVID-19. Each CDR3 is given with its conserved first and last residue. The D gene is left open where the match is weak. The size field is filled for only some rows; it gives once, few, many or a size class.

J gene	clone size	D gene	V gene	CDR3 protein	CDR3 DNA
TRBJ2-7	once	.	TRBV11-2	CASSSGSFYEQYF	TGTGCCAGCAGCTCCGGGAGCTTCTACGAGCAGTACTTC
TRBJ1-2	.	.	TRBV14	CASSQASNYGYTF	TGTGCCAGCAGCCAAGCCAGTAACTATGGCTACACCTTC
TRBJ1-1	.	.	TRBV28	CASSFSEVTEAFF	TGTGCCAGCAGTTTCTCAGAGGTTACTGAAGCTTTCTTT
TRBJ2-1	.	TRBD2	TRBV28	CASTSGRNEQFF	TGTGCCAGCACTAGCGGGAGGAATGAGCAGTTCTTC
TRBJ1-3	.	.	TRBV5-1	CASSLTAQGAPGNTIYF	TGCGCCAGCAGCTTGACGGCCCAGGGCGCGCCTGGAAACACCATATATTTT
TRBJ2-1	.	TRBD2	TRBV9	CASGGGLSYNEQFF	TGTGCCTCGGGAGGGGGGCTTTCCTACAATGAGCAGTTCTTC
TRBJ1-5	.	.	TRBV7-9	CASSLDTGRQPQHF	TGTGCCAGCAGCTTGGATACAGGGCGTCAGCCCCAGCATTTT
TRBJ1-1	.	.	TRBV10-1	CAPPRGETSMNTEAFF	TGCGCCCCCCCTCGGGGGGAGACCTCGATGAACACTGAAGCTTTCTTT
TRBJ2-7	.	TRBD1	TRBV23-1	CASTARDRPSYEQYF	TGCGCCAGCACGGCGAGGGACAGGCCCTCCTACGAGCAGTACTTC
TRBJ1-4	.	.	TRBV19	CASSIDWRATNEKLFF	TGTGCCAGTAGTATAGATTGGAGAGCAACTAATGAAAAACTGTTTTTT
TRBJ2-3	.	.	TRBV29-1	CSGRPIGDTQYF	TGCAGCGGCCGCCCGATCGGGGATACGCAGTATTTT
TRBJ2-7	.	TRBD1	TRBV3-1/TRBV3-2	CASSQETGGLTYEQYF	TGTGCCAGCAGCCAAGAGACAGGGGGCCTTACCTACGAGCAGTACTTC
TRBJ1-6	.	TRBD1	TRBV5-6	CASSLYGTVGNSPLHF	TGTGCCAGCAGCTTGTACGGGACAGTAGGAAATTCACCCCTCCACTTT
TRBJ2-7	.	.	TRBV27	CASSRVGQFYEQYF	TGTGCCAGCAGCCGAGTGGGACAATTCTACGAGCAGTACTTC
TRBJ2-1	.	.	TRBV27	CASSQSRGVYEQFF	TGTGCCAGCAGCCAGTCCAGGGGAGTCTATGAGCAGTTCTTC
TRBJ2-3	.	.	TRBV5-1	CASSLTPGGDTQYF	TGCGCCAGCAGCTTGACCCCTGGAGGGGATACGCAGTATTTT
TRBJ1-1	.	TRBD1	TRBV27	CASRSSGTDTEAFF	TGTGCCAGCAGATCCTCTGGGACAGACACTGAAGCTTTCTTT
TRBJ1-6	few	TRBD1	TRBV19	CASRTWDSDNSPLHF	TGTGCCAGTAGAACTTGGGACAGTGATAATTCACCCCTCCACTTT
TRBJ2-5	many	TRBD1	TRBV5-1	CASNPDIPTGGQTQYF	TGCGCCAGCAACCCCGATATCCCGACAGGGGGTCAGACCCAGTACTTC
TRBJ1-2	.	TRBD1	TRBV2	CASRDRGPSGYTF	TGTGCCAGCAGGGACAGGGGGCCTTCGGGCTACACCTTC
TRBJ2-7	.	.	TRBV10-2	CASKDSTDVGWYF	TGCGCCAGCAAAGATTCGACGGATGTCGGGTGGTACTTC
TRBJ1-2	few	.	TRBV9	CASSVDSVYTF	TGTGCCAGCAGCGTAGACAGTGTCTACACCTTC
TRBJ2-7	.	TRBD2	TRBV5-1	CASSLGRESYEQYF	TGCGCCAGCTCTCTGGGGCGGGAGTCCTACGAGCAGTACTTC
TRBJ2-7	few	.	TRBV2	CASSPIYLEQYF	TGTGCCAGCAGTCCGATCTACTTAGAGCAGTACTTC
TRBJ1-1	.	.	TRBV7-9	CASSLVLGLGTEAFF	TGTGCCAGCAGCTTAGTCCTGGGACTGGGGACTGAAGCTTTCTTT
TRBJ2-3	.	.	TRBV24-1	CATGGKGPDTQYF	TGTGCCACCGGCGGGAAGGGACCAGATACGCAGTATTTT
TRBJ1-2	once	.	TRBV6-5	CASRDSYNYGYTF	TGTGCCAGCAGGGACAGCTATAACTATGGCTACACCTTC
TRBJ2-1	.	TRBD2	TRBV7-3	CASSLTGTSGISLNEQFF	TGTGCCAGCAGCTTAACCGGGACTAGCGGGATATCCCTAAATGAGCAGTTCTTC
TRBJ1-2	.	TRBD1	TRBV5-6	CASSGQGGNYGYTF	TGTGCCAGCAGCGGACAGGGAGGTAACTATGGCTACACCTTC
TRBJ2-1	.	.	TRBV12-3/TRBV12-4	CASTLSEGEQFF	TGTGCCAGCACTCTTAGCGAGGGTGAGCAGTTCTTC
TRBJ1-2	.	TRBD1	TRBV5-4	CASSLSGTGDGYTF	TGTGCCAGCAGCCTGAGCGGGACAGGGGACGGCTACACCTTC
TRBJ2-3	.	TRBD1	TRBV24-1	CATSVRTGDTDTQYF	TGTGCCACCAGTGTAAGGACAGGGGACACAGATACGCAGTATTTT
TRBJ2-2	.	.	TRBV12-3/TRBV12-4	CASSWGPGELFF	TGTGCCAGCAGTTGGGGGCCCGGGGAGCTGTTTTTT
TRBJ2-7	.	.	TRBV10-3	CAISAWAKRAYEQYF	TGTGCCATCAGTGCATGGGCGAAACGCGCCTACGAGCAGTACTTC
TRBJ1-1	.	.	TRBV19	CASTLTGGNTEAFF	TGTGCCAGTACGCTCACGGGAGGAAACACTGAAGCTTTCTTT
TRBJ1-1	.	.	TRBV14	CASSQVEGQNTEAFF	TGTGCCAGCAGCCAAGTAGAGGGCCAGAACACTGAAGCTTTCTTT
TRBJ2-7	.	.	TRBV21-1	CASSNARTYEQYF	TGTGCCAGCAGCAATGCCAGGACCTACGAGCAGTACTTC